This T cell receptor (beta chain) was sequenced for a study of cytomegalovirus exposure and HLA in healthy donors. Regarding this clone: Its antigen is unknown.

From germline, CDR1 is SGHNT and CDR2 YENEEA. CDR3 size: 16 residues. V was clipped by 5 bases and J by 1 base; unmatched bases: 6. Participants comprised healthy donors of bone marrow. Donors counted as nominally healthy when sampled, yet unrecorded immune exposures were likely. The study's findings and limits: Association of 15,000 to 20,000 TCR beta sequences with HLA alleles was found at 0.05 false discovery rate in a later analysis. No immune exposure information besides CMV serostatus was available.

PCR amplification relied on 60 Vbeta primers (plus 13 Jbeta primers). Assay: immunoSEQ multiplex PCR; the TCRdb copy retains only in-frame clones and omits some. This sample carries approximately 120,000 clones, with over 2% going to the ten biggest clones. V usage is TRBV11-3 and J usage is TRBJ2-5, with 11 bases lining up with TRBD1. What was sequenced was PBMCs. The receptor comes from a middle-aged man in good health and CMV-seronegative. The CDR3 DNA is TGTGCCAGCAGCCCGGGGGGGACAGGGGGCCAAGAGACCCAGTACTTC. Its protein is CASSPGGTGGQETQYF.